These 29 T cell receptor beta chains originate from one sample sequenced in a study of CD8+ T cells in alopecia areata. Investigators isolated RNA and reverse transcribed it into cDNA to act as the sequencing template. Profiled with immunoSEQ multiplex PCR; TCRdb holds only in-frame clones, not every one. Altogether some 30,000 clones are present, approximately 80% being singletons, with the ten largest covering roughly a fifth. Sequencing was carried out using NKG2D-low CD8+ T cells sorted from blood. All receptors derive from a human donor with alopecia areata.

V and J are TRBV21-1 and TRBJ2-7; TRBD2 was called by the table and not checked on the DNA. TRBV21-1 is a listed pseudogene. This CDR3 spans 14 amino acids. The CDR3 nucleotides are TGTGCCAGCCACGGTGCTAGCGGGAGCCACGAGCAGTACTTC. It translates to CASHGASGSHEQYF.

The CDR3 nucleotides read TGCGCCAGCAGCCTAGGGACAGGGGACCAGCCCCAGCATTTT. It encodes CASSLGTGDQPQHF. This rearrangement joins TRBV4-1 to TRBJ1-5; 10 nucleotides align to TRBD1. V lost 4 bases and J lost 7; bases outside the gene matches: 4. The germline gives CDR1 MGHRA, CDR2 YSYEKL. This CDR3 comprises 14 residues.

The CDR3 spells CASSSSNEQFF. In DNA form, the CDR3 reads TGTGCCAGCAGCTCCTCGAATGAGCAGTTCTTC. The J gene is TRBJ2-1, the V gene TRBV7-6; D remains unclear. The CDR3 is 11 amino acids. Trimming left V 4 bases short and J 7 bases short, with 5 bases between. CDR1 is SGHVS, CDR2 FNYEAQ, per germline.

The chain has TRBV30 and TRBJ1-1; D not certain. V lost 0 bases, J lost 1 base, and 6 bases lay in between. There are 13 residues in the CDR3. Germline-derived CDR1 and CDR2 are GTSNPN and SVGIG (reference sequence). In DNA, the CDR3 is TGTGCCTGGAGTGTAGTAGGGAACACTGAAGCTTTCTTT. This translates into CAWSVVGNTEAFF.

This clone was seen only a few times. This sequence joins TRBV7-9 and TRBJ2-7; D is perhaps TRBD1 or TRBD2 (5 bases each). The V gene's germline CDR1 is SEHNR and CDR2 FQNEAQ (reference sequence). With 0 bases removed from V and 2 bases from J, the gap between germline ends came to 11 bases. The CDR3 contains 15 residues. CDR3 sequence: CASSLARDAAYEQYF. Written as DNA, the CDR3 is TGTGCCAGCAGCTTAGCCAGGGACGCAGCCTACGAGCAGTACTTC.

The J gene is TRBJ2-5, the V gene TRBV4-2; 13 positions match TRBD2. This CDR3 comprises 18 residues. The germline CDR1 and CDR2 sequences are LGHNA and YNFKEQ. Trimming took 2 bases from V and 3 from J; bases not matched to a gene: 9. This CDR3 is CASSQTLTSGRAEETQYF. The CDR3 nucleotides read TGTGCCAGCAGCCAAACCCTTACTAGCGGGAGGGCCGAAGAGACCCAGTACTTC.

A few counts support this clone. The chain carries TRBV7-9 and TRBJ2-1, with 10 nucleotides matching TRBD2. The CDR3 runs to 15 residues. Per the germline V gene, CDR1 is SEHNR and CDR2 is FQNEAQ (reference sequence). V shed 2 bases and J 6 bases; nucleotides not matched to a gene: 4. The CDR3, as DNA: TGTGCCAGCAGCTTATTACTAGCGGGGTCCAATGAGCAGTTCTTC. The encoded protein is CASSLLLAGSNEQFF.

Of note for this clone: One junction end does not reproduce the germline sequence, and a read error may be involved. The J gene is TRBJ2-5, the V gene TRBV2; no clear D. Germline loops: CDR1 SNHLY, CDR2 FYNNEI. CDR3 length: 11 amino acids. CDR3 DNA sequence: TGTGCCAGCAGTGAAAGAGAGGCCCAGTACTTC. This codes for CASSEREAQYF.

This chain connects TRBV6-5 to TRBJ2-7, with a possible D match to TRBD1 (5 bases). From germline, CDR1 is MNHEY and CDR2 SVGAGI. V was cut by 0 bases and J by 3 bases, with 12 bases left in between. The length of the CDR3 is 15 residues. This CDR3 is CASSYSAGLHYEQYF. The CDR3 DNA sequence: TGTGCCAGCAGTTACTCGGCAGGGTTACACTACGAGCAGTACTTC.

The rearrangement uses TRBV7-9 and TRBJ2-7; perhaps TRBD2 as D (6 bases). This CDR3 contains 13 residues. The germline CDR1 and CDR2 sequences are SEHNR and FQNEAQ (reference sequence). Trimming removed 5 bases at V and 3 bases at J, with 11 bases between. CDR3 bases: TGTGCCAGCAGCCCGACTAGTAACTACGAGCAGTACTTC. Encoded protein: CASSPTSNYEQYF.

V usage is TRBV27 and J usage is TRBJ2-7; 9 bases line up with TRBD2. V shed 8 bases and J 3 bases; nucleotides not matched to a gene: 5. This CDR3 region has 13 residues. Germline values: CDR1 MNHEY, CDR2 SMNVEV (reference sequence). CDR3 in DNA: TGTGCCAGCTCCTCTAGCGGGAACTACGAGCAGTACTTC. Translating it yields CASSSSGNYEQYF.

This sequence joins TRBV27 and TRBJ2-3, with 7 bases matching TRBD2. CDR3 size: 15 residues. Germline lookup yields CDR1 MNHEY and CDR2 SMNVEV (reference sequence). The V and J ends lost 6 bases and 4 bases, in that order; junction bases with no gene match: 10. CDR3 in DNA: TGTGCCAGCAGCCCTGACGGGGGGAATTCAGATACGCAGTATTTT. It specifies CASSPDGGNSDTQYF.

This sequence joins TRBV25-1 and TRBJ1-5; D unresolved. Trimming left V 3 bases short and J 9 bases short, with 12 bases between. The CDR3 loop spans 13 amino acids. CDR1 MGHDK and CDR2 SYGVNS come from the germline V gene. The CDR3 DNA is TGTGCCAGCAGTGATGGGGATTATCGGCCCCAGCATTTT. Translating gives CASSDGDYRPQHF.

The chain joins TRBV7-9 to TRBJ1-4; TRBD1 matches at 7 bases. The J segment lost 3 bases and the V segment lost 6 bases, leaving 7 bases of the junction unmatched. CDR1 is SEHNR, CDR2 FQNEAQ, per germline (reference sequence). The CDR3 has 15 amino acids. DNA for the CDR3: TGTGCCAGCAGGCGACAGGGAAGCGCTAATGAAAAACTGTTTTTT. It codes for CASRRQGSANEKLFF.

The chain recombines TRBV30 with TRBJ1-1, with D possibly being TRBD1 (6 bases). Trimming took off 4 bases at V and 2 bases at J, with 11 bases between the two ends. The CDR3 loop spans 13 amino acids. CDR1 and CDR2 from the germline V gene are GTSNPN and SVGIG (reference sequence). Here the CDR3 DNA reads TGTGCCTGGAATGAAGGGGGAAACACTGAAGCTTTCTTT. Translation gives CAWNEGGNTEAFF.

As concerns this clone: The limits of the CDR3 on the DNA are not certain, so only TCRdb's listed CDR3 is given. CDR3 amino acids: CASSSSTSGRTYEQYF. V gene TRBV27 combines with J gene TRBJ2-7; TRBD2, the table's D call, lacks a check against the DNA. Germline CDR1 and CDR2: MNHEY and SMNVEV (reference sequence). Inclusive of both ends, the CDR3 amounts to 16 amino acids.

The chain uses TRBV7-2 and TRBJ2-4; the D is unclear. Germline loops: CDR1 SGHTA, CDR2 FQGNSA. Trimming removed 5 bases at V and 1 base at J, with 15 bases between. The CDR3 has 16 amino acids. CDR3 sequence (DNA): TGTGCCAGCAGCGACCGGAGCCTAGGGGCCAAAAACATTCAGTACTTC. This gives the protein CASSDRSLGAKNIQYF.

The chain is built from TRBV4-3 and TRBJ2-7, with TRBD2 matching over 13 bases. CDR1 LGHNA and CDR2 YSLEER come from the germline V gene. The CDR3 has 17 amino acids. V lost 3 bases, J lost 2 bases, and 7 bases stayed unmatched. Written as DNA, the CDR3 is TGCGCCAGCAGCCAGGGACTAGCGGGGTTCGGAGCCTACGAGCAGTACTTC. Its translation: CASSQGLAGFGAYEQYF.

Here the CDR3 DNA reads TGTGCCTGGAGTGCGGCAGGGCCCCACGAGCAGTACTTC. It is translated as CAWSAAGPHEQYF. The chain recombines TRBV30 with TRBJ2-7, with D possibly TRBD1 on 5 matching bases. Deletions cut 1 base from V and 5 bases from J, with 12 bases between. Germline loops: CDR1 GTSNPN, CDR2 SVGIG (reference sequence). The CDR3 runs 13 residues.

This chain links TRBV27 with TRBJ1-4; D not resolved. Trimming took off 4 bases at V and 5 bases at J, with 11 bases between the two ends. In germline, CDR1 is MNHEY, CDR2 SMNVEV (reference sequence). The CDR3 has 14 amino acids. DNA of the CDR3: TGTGCCAGCAGTTCCCTATACATGAATGAAAAACTGTTTTTT. Translating gives CASSSLYMNEKLFF. The full variable domain, rest sourced from reference TRBV27 and TRBJ1-4, is EAQVTQNPRYLITVTGKKLTVTCSQNMNHEYMSWYRQDPGLGLRQIYYSMNVEVTDKGDVPEGYKVSRKEKRNFPLILESPSPNQTSLYFCASSSLYMNEKLFFGSGTQLSVL.

The chain is built from TRBV29-1 and TRBJ2-1; 11 bases line up with TRBD2. This CDR3 is built from 16 residues. Germline CDR1 and CDR2: SQVTM and ANQGSEA. V trimming: 7 bases; J trimming: 2 bases; junction bases outside the gene matches: 10. In DNA, the CDR3 is TGCAGCGCCGACAGTAGCGGGAGGGCCCCCTACAATGAGCAGTTCTTC. It specifies CSADSSGRAPYNEQFF.

The gene calls are TRBV7-2 and TRBJ2-1; 8 bases align to TRBD2. The germline V gene has CDR1 SGHTA and CDR2 FQGNSA. Trimming took 5 bases from V and 5 from J; bases not matched to a gene: 8. The CDR3 contains 15 residues. This chain's CDR3 is CASSTSREGDNEQFF. The CDR3 DNA reads TGTGCCAGCAGCACTAGTCGGGAGGGTGACAATGAGCAGTTCTTC.

The gene calls are TRBV6-5 and TRBJ2-2; TRBD2 aligns across 9 bases. CDR1 is MNHEY, CDR2 SVGAGI, per germline. The CDR3 is made up of 13 amino acids. J was trimmed by 6 bases and V by 10 bases; bases with no gene match: 6. This CDR3 reads CATREREAGELFF. For the CDR3, the DNA is TGTGCCACCCGGGAGCGGGAGGCCGGGGAGCTGTTTTTT.

V and J are TRBV7-9 and TRBJ2-7; 11 nucleotides match TRBD2. The V gene end was trimmed by 1 base and the J gene end by 6 bases; junction bases not matched to a gene: 14. CDR1 SEHNR and CDR2 FQNEAQ come from the germline V gene (reference sequence). This CDR3 has 18 residues. The CDR3 spells CASSLVFSGGAGVGEQYF. The DNA for the CDR3 is TGTGCCAGCAGCTTAGTATTTAGCGGGGGGGCCGGAGTTGGCGAGCAGTACTTC.

The V gene is TRBV29-1, the J gene TRBJ2-1; D ambiguous. CDR3 size: 14 residues. The germline gives CDR1 SQVTM, CDR2 ANQGSEA. V shed 6 bases and J shed 0 bases, with 12 bases lying between them. CDR3 in DNA: TGCAGCGTGAGGAGCACCGGCTCCTACAATGAGCAGTTCTTC. It encodes CSVRSTGSYNEQFF.

This clone was counted once. Here the CDR3 reads CASSLPENTGELFF. In DNA, the CDR3 is TGTGCCAGCAGCTTGCCAGAGAACACCGGGGAGCTGTTTTTT. This chain joins TRBV5-6 and TRBJ2-2, with D unresolved. V lost 1 base and J lost 1, with 5 bases in between. Germline V lookup: CDR1 SGHDT, CDR2 YYEEEE. The CDR3 totals 14 residues.

The V and J genes are TRBV27 and TRBJ2-2; D not certain. This CDR3 has 12 residues. Germline CDR1 is MNHEY and CDR2 is SMNVEV (reference sequence). Deletions cut 2 bases from V and 4 bases from J, with 2 bases between. As DNA, the CDR3 is TGTGCCAGCAGTTTAGCCACCGGGGAGCTGTTTTTT. Amino acid sequence: CASSLATGELFF.

This sequence joins TRBV11-2 and TRBJ2-5; no clear D. From germline, CDR1 is SGHAT and CDR2 FQNNGV. This CDR3 spans 18 amino acids. V was pared by 1 base and J by 4 bases, with 22 bases between. The CDR3 region is CASSLGHSLPGFRETQYF. CDR3 sequence (DNA): TGTGCCAGCAGCTTAGGGCACAGCCTTCCAGGTTTTAGAGAGACCCAGTACTTC. Full variable domain (remainder filled in from reference TRBV11-2 and TRBJ2-5): EAGVAQSPRYKIIEKRQSVAFWCNPISGHATLYWYQQILGQGPKLLIQFQNNGVVDDSQLPKDRFSAERLKGVDSTLKIQPAKLEDSAVYLCASSLGHSLPGFRETQYFGPGTRLLVL.

This chain connects TRBV29-1 to TRBJ2-1, with 7 positions matching TRBD1. CDR1 is SQVTM and CDR2 is ANQGSEA in the germline V gene. The CDR3 contains 12 residues. The CDR3 region is CSEGQVYNEQFF. For the CDR3, the DNA is TGCAGTGAAGGACAGGTTTACAATGAGCAGTTCTTC.